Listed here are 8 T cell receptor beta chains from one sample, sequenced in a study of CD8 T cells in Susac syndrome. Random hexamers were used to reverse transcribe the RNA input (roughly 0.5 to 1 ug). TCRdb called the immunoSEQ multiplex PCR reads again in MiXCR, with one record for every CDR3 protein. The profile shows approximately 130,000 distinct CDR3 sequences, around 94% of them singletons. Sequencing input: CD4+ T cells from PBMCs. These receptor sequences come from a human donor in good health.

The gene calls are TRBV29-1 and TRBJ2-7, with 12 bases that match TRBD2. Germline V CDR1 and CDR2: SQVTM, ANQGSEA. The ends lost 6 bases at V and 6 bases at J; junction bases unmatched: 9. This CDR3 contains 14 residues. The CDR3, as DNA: TGCAGCGTCCCAGGAGCTAGCGGGAGGGGCGAGCAGTACTTC. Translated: CSVPGASGRGEQYF.

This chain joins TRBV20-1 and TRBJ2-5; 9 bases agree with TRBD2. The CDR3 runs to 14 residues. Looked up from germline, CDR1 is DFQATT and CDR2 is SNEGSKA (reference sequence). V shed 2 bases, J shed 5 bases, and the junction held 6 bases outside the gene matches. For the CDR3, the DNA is TGCAGTGCTAGACTAGCGGGGCCGACGGAGACCCAGTACTTC. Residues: CSARLAGPTETQYF.

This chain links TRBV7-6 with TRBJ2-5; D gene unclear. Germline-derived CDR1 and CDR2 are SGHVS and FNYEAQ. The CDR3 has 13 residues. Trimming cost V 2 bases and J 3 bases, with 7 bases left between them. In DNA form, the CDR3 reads TGTGCCAGCAGCTTATATCCGGAAGAGACCCAGTACTTC. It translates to CASSLYPEETQYF.

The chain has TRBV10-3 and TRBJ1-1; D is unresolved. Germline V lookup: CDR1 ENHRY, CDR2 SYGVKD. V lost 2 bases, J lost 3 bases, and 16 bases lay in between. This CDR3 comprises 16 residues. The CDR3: CAISENVYDGYTEAFF. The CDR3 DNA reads TGTGCCATCAGTGAGAACGTATATGACGGCTACACTGAAGCTTTCTTT.

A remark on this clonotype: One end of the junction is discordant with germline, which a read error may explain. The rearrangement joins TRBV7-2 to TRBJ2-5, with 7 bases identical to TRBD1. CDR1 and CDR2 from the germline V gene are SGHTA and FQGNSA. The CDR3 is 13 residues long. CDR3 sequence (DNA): TGTGCCAGCAGCCGGGACAGTTTAGAGACCCAGCACTTC. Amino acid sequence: CASSRDSLETQHF.

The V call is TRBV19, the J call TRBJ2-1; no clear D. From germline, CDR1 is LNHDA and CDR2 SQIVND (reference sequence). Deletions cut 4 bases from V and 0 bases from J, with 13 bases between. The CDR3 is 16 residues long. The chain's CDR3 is CASSRKTKSSYNEQFF. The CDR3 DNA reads TGTGCCAGTAGTAGAAAAACCAAGAGCTCCTACAATGAGCAGTTCTTC.

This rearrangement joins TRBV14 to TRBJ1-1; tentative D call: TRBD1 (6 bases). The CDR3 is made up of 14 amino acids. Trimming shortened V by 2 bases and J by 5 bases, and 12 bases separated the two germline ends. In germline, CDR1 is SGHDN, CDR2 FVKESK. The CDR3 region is CASSQSLGATEAFF. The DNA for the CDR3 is TGTGCCAGCAGCCAAAGTCTGGGGGCAACTGAAGCTTTCTTT.

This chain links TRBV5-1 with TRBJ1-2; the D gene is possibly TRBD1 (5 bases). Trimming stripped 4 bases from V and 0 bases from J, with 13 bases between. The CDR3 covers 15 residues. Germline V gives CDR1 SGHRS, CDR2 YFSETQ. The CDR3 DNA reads TGCGCCAGCAGCCCCGGACACTTAGCTAACTATGGCTACACCTTC. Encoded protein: CASSPGHLANYGYTF.